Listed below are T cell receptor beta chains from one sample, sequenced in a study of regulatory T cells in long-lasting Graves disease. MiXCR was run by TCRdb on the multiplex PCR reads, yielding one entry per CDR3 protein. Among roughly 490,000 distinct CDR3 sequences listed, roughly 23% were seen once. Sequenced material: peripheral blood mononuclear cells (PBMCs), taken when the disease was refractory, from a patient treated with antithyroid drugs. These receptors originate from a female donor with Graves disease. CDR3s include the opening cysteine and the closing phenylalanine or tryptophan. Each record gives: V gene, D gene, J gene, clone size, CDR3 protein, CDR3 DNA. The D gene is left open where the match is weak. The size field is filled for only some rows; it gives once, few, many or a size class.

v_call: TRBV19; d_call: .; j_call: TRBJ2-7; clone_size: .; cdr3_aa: CASTTTGVPYEQYF; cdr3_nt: TGTGCCAGTACCACAACCGGGGTCCCCTACGAGCAGTACTTC
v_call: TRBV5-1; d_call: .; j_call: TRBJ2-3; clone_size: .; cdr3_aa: CASSLGQSGDTQYF; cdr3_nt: TGCGCCAGCAGCTTGGGACAGTCCGGAGATACGCAGTATTTT
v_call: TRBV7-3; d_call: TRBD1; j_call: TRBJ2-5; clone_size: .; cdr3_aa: CASSLPGTAKETQYF; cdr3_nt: TGTGCCAGCAGCTTACCCGGGACAGCAAAAGAGACCCAGTACTTC
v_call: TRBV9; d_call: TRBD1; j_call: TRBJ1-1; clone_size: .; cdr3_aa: CASSGGQGRWTEAFF; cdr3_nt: TGTGCCAGCAGCGGTGGACAGGGGCGGTGGACTGAAGCTTTCTTT
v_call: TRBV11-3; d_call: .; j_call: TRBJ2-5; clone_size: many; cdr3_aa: CASSDIEGSQETQYF; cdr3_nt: TGTGCCAGCAGCGACATTGAGGGGAGCCAAGAGACCCAGTACTTC
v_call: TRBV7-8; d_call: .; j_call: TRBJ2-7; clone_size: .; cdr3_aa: CASSLEGGELLGFYEQYF; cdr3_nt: TGTGCCAGCAGCTTAGAAGGCGGGGAGTTGCTCGGGTTCTACGAGCAGTACTTC
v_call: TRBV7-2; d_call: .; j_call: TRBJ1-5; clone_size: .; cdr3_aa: CASSLGGLVNQPQHF; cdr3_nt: TGTGCCAGCAGCTTAGGCGGGCTGGTCAATCAGCCCCAGCATTTT
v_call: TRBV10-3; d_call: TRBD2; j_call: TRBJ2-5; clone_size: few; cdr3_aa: CATGVAGSQETQYF; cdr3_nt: TGTGCCACCGGAGTAGCGGGATCCCAAGAGACCCAGTACTTC
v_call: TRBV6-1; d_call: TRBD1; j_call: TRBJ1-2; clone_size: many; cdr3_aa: CASSRGKGGGPYGYTF; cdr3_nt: TGTGCCAGCAGTAGAGGGAAGGGAGGGGGCCCGTATGGCTACACCTTC
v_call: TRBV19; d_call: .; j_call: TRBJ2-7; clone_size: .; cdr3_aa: CASSISGQPVEQYF; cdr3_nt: TGTGCCAGTAGTATTTCGGGTCAGCCCGTCGAGCAGTACTTC
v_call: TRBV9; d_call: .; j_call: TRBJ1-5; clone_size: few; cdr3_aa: CASSGYNSNQPQHF; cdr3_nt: TGTGCCAGCAGCGGTTATAATAGCAATCAGCCCCAGCATTTT
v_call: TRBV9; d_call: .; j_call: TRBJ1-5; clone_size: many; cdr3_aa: CASGGGEQPQHF; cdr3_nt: TGTGCCAGTGGGGGGGGGGAACAGCCCCAGCATTTT
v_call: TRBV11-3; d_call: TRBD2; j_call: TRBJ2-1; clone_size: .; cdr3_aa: CASRGGASSDNEQFF; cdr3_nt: TGTGCCAGCAGGGGAGGGGCTAGCTCGGACAATGAGCAGTTCTTC
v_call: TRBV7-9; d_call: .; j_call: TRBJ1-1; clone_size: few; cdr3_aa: CASSPASGVSEAFF; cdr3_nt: TGTGCCAGCAGCCCGGCGTCAGGGGTGTCTGAAGCTTTCTTT
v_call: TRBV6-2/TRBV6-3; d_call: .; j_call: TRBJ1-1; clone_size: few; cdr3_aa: CASDGGTEAFF; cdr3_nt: TGTGCCAGCGACGGAGGTACTGAAGCTTTCTTT
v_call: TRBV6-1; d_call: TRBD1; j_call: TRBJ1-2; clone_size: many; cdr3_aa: CASRRTGENYGYTF; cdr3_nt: TGTGCCAGCAGGAGGACAGGGGAAAACTATGGCTACACCTTC
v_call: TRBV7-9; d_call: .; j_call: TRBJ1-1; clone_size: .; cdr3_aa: CASSLSGAVSAFF; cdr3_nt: TGTGCCAGCAGCTTATCTGGTGCTGTCTCAGCTTTCTTT
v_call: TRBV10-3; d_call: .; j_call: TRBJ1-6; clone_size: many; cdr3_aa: CAISEGGGDSPLHF; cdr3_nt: TGTGCCATCAGTGAGGGTGGGGGAGATTCACCCCTCCACTTT
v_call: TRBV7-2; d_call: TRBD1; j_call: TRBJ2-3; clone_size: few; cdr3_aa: CASSFTGGNTDTQYF; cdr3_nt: TGTGCCAGCAGCTTTACAGGGGGCAACACAGATACGCAGTATTTT
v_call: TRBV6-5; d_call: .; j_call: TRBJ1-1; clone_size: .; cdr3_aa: CASSYEGGGTEAFF; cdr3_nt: TGTGCCAGCAGTTACGAGGGGGGCGGCACTGAAGCTTTCTTT
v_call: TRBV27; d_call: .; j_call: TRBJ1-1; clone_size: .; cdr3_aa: CASSLTHNTEAFF; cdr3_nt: TGTGCCAGCAGTTTAACTCATAACACTGAAGCTTTCTTT
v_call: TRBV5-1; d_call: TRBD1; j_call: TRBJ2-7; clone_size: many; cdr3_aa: CASRLQGSSYEQYF; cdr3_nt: TGTGCCAGCAGGCTACAGGGGTCCTCCTACGAGCAGTACTTC
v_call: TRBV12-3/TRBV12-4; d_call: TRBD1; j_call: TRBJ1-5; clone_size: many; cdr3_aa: CASSPGTGGQPQHF; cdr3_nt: TGTGCCAGCAGCCCCGGGACAGGGGGCCAGCCCCAGCATTTT
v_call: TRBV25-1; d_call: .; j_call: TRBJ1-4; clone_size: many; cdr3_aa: CASSESDEKLFF; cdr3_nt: TGTGCCAGCAGTGAATCTGATGAAAAACTGTTTTTT
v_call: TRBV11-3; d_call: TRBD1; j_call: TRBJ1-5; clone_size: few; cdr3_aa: CASSYGRTGSSNQPQHF; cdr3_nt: TGTGCCAGCAGCTACGGCCGGACAGGGTCAAGCAATCAGCCCCAGCATTTT
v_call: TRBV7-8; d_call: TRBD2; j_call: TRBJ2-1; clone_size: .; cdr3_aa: CASSFPSGGNEQFF; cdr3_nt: TGTGCCAGCAGCTTCCCTAGCGGGGGCAATGAGCAGTTCTTC
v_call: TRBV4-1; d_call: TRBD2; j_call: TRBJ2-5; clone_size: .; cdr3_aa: CASSQGGLAGLEETQYF; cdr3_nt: TGCGCCAGCAGCCAAGGAGGTCTAGCGGGGTTGGAAGAGACTCAGTACTTC
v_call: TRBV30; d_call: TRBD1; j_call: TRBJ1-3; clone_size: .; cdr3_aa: CAWSGGRGSAGNTIYF; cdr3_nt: TGTGCCTGGAGCGGAGGCAGGGGGTCTGCTGGAAACACCATATATTTT
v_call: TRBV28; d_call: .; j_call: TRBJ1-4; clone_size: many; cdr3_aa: CASSPPDLVGEKLFF; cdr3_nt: TGTGCCAGCAGTCCCCCCGACCTGGTGGGTGAAAAACTGTTTTTT
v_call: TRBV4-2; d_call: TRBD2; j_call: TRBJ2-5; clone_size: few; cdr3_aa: CASRKTSGPEETQYF; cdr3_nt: TGTGCCAGTCGGAAGACTAGCGGGCCCGAAGAGACCCAGTACTTC
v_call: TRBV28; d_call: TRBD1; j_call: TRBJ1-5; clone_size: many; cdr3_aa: CATIRDRGTNQPQHF; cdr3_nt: TGTGCCACTATCCGGGACAGGGGAACTAATCAGCCCCAGCATTTT
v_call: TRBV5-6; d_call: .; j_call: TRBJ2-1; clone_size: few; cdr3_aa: CASSMLLAPYIEQFF; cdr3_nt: TGTGCCAGCAGCATGCTCCTAGCGCCTTACATTGAGCAGTTCTTC
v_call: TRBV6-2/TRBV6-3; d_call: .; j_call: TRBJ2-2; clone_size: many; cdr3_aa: CASSAGTGELFF; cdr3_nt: TGTGCCAGCTCAGCGGGCACCGGGGAGCTGTTTTTT
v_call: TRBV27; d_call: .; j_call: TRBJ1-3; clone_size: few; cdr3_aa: CASSLFWDPGVTGNTIYF; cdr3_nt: TGTGCCAGCAGTTTGTTTTGGGATCCAGGGGTAACTGGAAACACCATATATTTT
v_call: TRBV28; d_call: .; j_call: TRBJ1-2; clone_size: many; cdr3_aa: CASSSLSRGDGYGYTF; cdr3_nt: TGTGCCAGCAGTTCCCTATCCCGCGGGGATGGCTATGGCTACACCTTC
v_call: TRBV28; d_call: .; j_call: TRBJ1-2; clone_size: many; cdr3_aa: CASSSRPNYGYTF; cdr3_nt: TGTGCCAGCAGTTCCAGGCCCAACTATGGCTACACCTTC
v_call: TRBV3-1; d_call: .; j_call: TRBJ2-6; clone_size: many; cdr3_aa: CASSQSGANVLTF; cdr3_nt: TGTGCCAGCAGCCAGTCTGGGGCCAACGTCCTGACTTTC
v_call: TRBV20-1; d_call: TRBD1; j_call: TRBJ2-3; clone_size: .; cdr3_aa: CSASRDRRIEGGTDTQYF; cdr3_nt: TGCAGTGCTAGTCGGGACAGGAGAATTGAGGGAGGCACAGATACGCAGTATTTT
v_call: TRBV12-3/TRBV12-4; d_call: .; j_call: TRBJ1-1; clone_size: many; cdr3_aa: CASSLGLEAFF; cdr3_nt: TGTGCCAGCAGTTTAGGACTTGAAGCTTTCTTT
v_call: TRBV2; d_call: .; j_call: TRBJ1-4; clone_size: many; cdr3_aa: CASSEGRRGGNEKLFF; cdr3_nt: TGTGCCAGCAGTGAAGGGAGGCGAGGAGGGAATGAAAAACTGTTTTTT
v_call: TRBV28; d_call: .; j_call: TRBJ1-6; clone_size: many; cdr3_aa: CATGPLWESPLHF; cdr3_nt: TGTGCCACCGGACCCCTCTGGGAGTCACCCCTCCACTTT
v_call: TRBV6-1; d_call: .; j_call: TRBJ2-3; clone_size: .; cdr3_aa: CASSPLQGGTDTQYF; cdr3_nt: TGTGCCAGCAGCCCACTCCAGGGCGGTACAGATACGCAGTATTTT
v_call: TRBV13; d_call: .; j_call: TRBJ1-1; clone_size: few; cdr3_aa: CASSLVGHPTEAFF; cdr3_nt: TGTGCCAGCAGCTTAGTAGGGCACCCCACTGAAGCTTTCTTT
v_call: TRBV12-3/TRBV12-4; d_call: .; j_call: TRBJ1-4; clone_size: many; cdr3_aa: CASIVNEKLFF; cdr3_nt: TGTGCCAGCATAGTCAATGAAAAACTGTTTTTT
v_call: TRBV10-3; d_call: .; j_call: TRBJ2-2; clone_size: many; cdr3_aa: CAIEGAGELFF; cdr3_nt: TGTGCCATCGAGGGGGCCGGGGAGCTGTTTTTT
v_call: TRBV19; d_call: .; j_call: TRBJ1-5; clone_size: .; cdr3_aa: CASSISWGSGQPQHF; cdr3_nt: TGTGCCAGTAGTATATCTTGGGGGTCGGGGCAGCCCCAGCATTTT
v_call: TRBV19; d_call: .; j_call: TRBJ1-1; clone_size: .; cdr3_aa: CASTDSAPLNTEAFF; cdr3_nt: TGTGCCAGTACCGATTCGGCCCCATTGAACACTGAAGCTTTCTTT
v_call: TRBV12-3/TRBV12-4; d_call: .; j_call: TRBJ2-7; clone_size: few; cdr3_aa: CASSSPSRYEQYF; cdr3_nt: TGTGCCAGCAGTTCCCCAAGTCGCTACGAGCAGTACTTC